These 9 T cell receptor beta chains originate from one sample sequenced in a study of control samples from healthy donors and cancer patients. Using immunoSEQ multiplex PCR, the repertoire was profiled, and TCRdb retains in-frame clones only, with some absent. This sample has 250,000 to 300,000 clones; roughly four fifths occur once, and the top ten carry about an eighth. The sequencing input was PBMCs. These receptor sequences come from a woman aged 55-70 years with lung cancer.

The rearrangement uses TRBV24-1 and TRBJ2-5; no firm D call. The V gene's germline CDR1 is KGHDR and CDR2 SFDVKD. This CDR3 is 16 amino acids long. Trimming left V 3 bases short and J 1 base short, with 14 bases between. The CDR3 region is CATSDPGRAGQETQYF. CDR3 nucleotide sequence: TGTGCCACCAGTGATCCTGGTCGGGCCGGCCAAGAGACCCAGTACTTC.

This chain joins TRBV3-1 (or the pseudogene TRBV3-2) and TRBJ2-2; D is perhaps TRBD1 or TRBD2 (6 bases each). Germline V gene sequence: CDR1 LGHDT, CDR2 YNNKEL (reference sequence). The CDR3 is made up of 14 amino acids. V shed 0 bases and J shed 7 bases, with 9 bases lying between them. The chain's CDR3 is CASSQEGGSGELFF. The DNA for the CDR3 is TGTGCCAGCAGCCAAGAAGGGGGGAGCGGGGAGCTGTTTTTT.

This clone has a handful of counts. The rearrangement links TRBV7-9 to TRBJ2-5; 9 nucleotides align to TRBD2. CDR1 SEHNR and CDR2 FQNEAQ come from the germline V gene (reference sequence). The CDR3 extends over 15 amino acids. The V and J ends lost 1 base and 3 bases, in that order; junction bases with no gene match: 3. The CDR3 nucleotides are TGTGCCAGCAGCTTAGGGGCTAGCGGGGAAGAGACCCAGTACTTC. Its translation is CASSLGASGEETQYF.

The chain employs TRBV5-6 and TRBJ1-2; D ambiguous. Trimming took 2 bases from V and 0 from J, leaving 11 bases between them. The CDR3 loop spans 15 amino acids. CDR1 and CDR2 (germline): SGHDT, YYEEEE. The CDR3 sequence: CASSLWAAANYGYTF. The CDR3 DNA reads TGTGCCAGCAGCTTATGGGCCGCGGCTAACTATGGCTACACCTTC. Combining the CDR3 with reference TRBV5-6 and TRBJ1-2 gives the whole variable domain DAGVTQSPTHLIKTRGQQVTLRCSPKSGHDTVSWYQQALGQGPQFIFQYYEEEERQRGNFPDRFSGHQFPNYSSELNVNALLLGDSALYLCASSLWAAANYGYTFGSGTRLTVV.

V is TRBV20-1 and J is TRBJ2-5; TRBD2 is a possible D gene (6 bases). V was clipped by 3 bases and J by 7 bases, with 21 bases between them. The CDR3 is 15 amino acids. The germline CDR1 and CDR2 sequences are DFQATT and SNEGSKA (reference sequence). The CDR3 DNA sequence: TGCAGTGCTAGTTCCGGGGGAGTCGGCCGGTGGACCCAGTACTTC. It yields the protein CSASSGGVGRWTQYF.

Here the CDR3 reads CSASRLAGGPRDEQFF. Written as DNA, the CDR3 is TGCAGTGCTAGTAGGCTAGCGGGAGGCCCTAGGGATGAGCAGTTCTTC. J is TRBJ2-1 and V is TRBV20-1; 11 bases fit TRBD2. V lost 3 bases and J lost 8; bases outside the gene matches: 12. Germline-derived CDR1 and CDR2 are DFQATT and SNEGSKA (reference sequence). The CDR3 consists of 16 residues.

This clone was observed a handful of times. The chain links TRBV18 to TRBJ1-2, with 11 bases that match TRBD1. The CDR3 runs 16 residues. With 3 bases clipped from V and 2 bases from J, the junction kept 5 bases outside the gene matches. Germline V gene lookup returns CDR1 KGHSH and CDR2 LQKENI. CDR3 DNA: TGTGCCAGCTCACCCCCCGGGACAGGGGGAAACTATGGCTACACCTTC. Protein sequence: CASSPPGTGGNYGYTF.

J is TRBJ1-6 and V is TRBV6-4, with D unresolved. CDR3 length: 14 amino acids. The V gene's germline CDR1 is MRHNA and CDR2 SNTAGT. V dropped 2 bases and J dropped 5 bases, with 7 bases sitting between them. CDR3 nucleotides: TGTGCCAGCAGTGACGGGCAAGATAATTCACCCCTCCACTTT. Translated, it gives CASSDGQDNSPLHF.

This chain joins TRBV10-3 and TRBJ2-7, with 9 bases identical to TRBD1. The CDR3 extends over 13 amino acids. The germline CDR1 and CDR2 sequences are ENHRY and SYGVKD. V gave up 10 bases and J gave up 3 bases; unmatched junction bases: 7. The CDR3 sequence is CARSQGQGYEQYF. DNA of the CDR3: TGTGCCAGGAGCCAGGGACAGGGCTACGAGCAGTACTTC.